This entry is about one T cell receptor (beta chain). The antigen is unknown. Treatment meaning: 15 to 20 received Ad26.COV2.S at low or high dose, single or two shots; 5 received placebo; per-sample allocation not given. Collection of the samples took place on day 63 after the first injection of vaccine or placebo. The CDR3 covers 16 residues. V lost 6 bases, J lost 5 bases, and 16 bases stayed unmatched. The germline gives CDR1 SGHTA, CDR2 FQGNSA. The data were produced by immunoSEQ multiplex PCR, yet TCRdb's version contains in-frame clones alone and is incomplete. The sample lists about 440,000 clones, 90% occurring once. This sample stems from a study of Ad26.COV2.S vaccination and SARS-CoV-2 variants. At the level of the study: The authors gave Ad26.COV2.S intramuscularly, either once or twice 56 days apart. Broader study findings: Substantial post-vaccination breadth of spike-specific CD8+ and CD4+ T cell responses was reported.

The chain couples TRBV7-2 to TRBJ2-7, with 7 bases fitting TRBD2. The specimen comprised peripheral blood, sampled in a trial of Ad26.COV2.S vaccine versus placebo. The source is a person between 18 and 59 years old who received the Ad26.COV2.S COVID-19 vaccine or a placebo. This CDR3 is CASRARGDGSIHEQYF. As DNA, the CDR3 is TGTGCCAGCAGGGCCCGGGGGGACGGGAGCATCCACGAGCAGTACTTC. Complete variable domain (other parts from reference TRBV7-2 and TRBJ2-7): GAGVSQSPSNKVTEKGKDVELRCDPISGHTALYWYRQSLGQGLEFLIYFQGNSAPDKSGLPSDRFSAERTGGSVSTLTIQRTQQEDSAVYLCASRARGDGSIHEQYFGPGTRLTVT.